A single sample gave rise to the 24 T cell receptor beta chains below, sequenced in a study of blood T cells in healthy people across ages. A second roughly 7 to 11 cycle PCR used barcoded and J-beta primers. TCRdb re-called the 5' RACE reads with MiXCR, one entry per CDR3 protein. The data contain more than 900,000 distinct CDR3 sequences, approximately 25% of them singletons. Another study also made use of these data, one on T cells of mothers and their children.

Sequencing input: blood. Receptors were obtained from a girl aged 2-15 years in good health.

The chain has TRBV27 and TRBJ2-3, with D possibly being TRBD1 (6 bases). In germline, CDR1 is MNHEY, CDR2 SMNVEV (reference sequence). This CDR3 is 12 amino acids long. Trimming took 10 bases from V and 4 from J, leaving 12 bases between them. CDR3 DNA sequence: TGTGCCACCCGAGGGGGTGCAGATACGCAGTATTTT. This sequence encodes CATRGGADTQYF.

The V and J genes are TRBV29-1 and TRBJ2-7; possibly TRBD1 for D (5 bases). This CDR3 comprises 14 residues. The ends were cut back, 5 bases at V and 5 bases at J, with 19 bases in the middle. The germline V gene has CDR1 SQVTM and CDR2 ANQGSEA. The chain's CDR3 is CSVPKVGVGDEQYF. CDR3 DNA sequence: TGCAGCGTTCCGAAGGTAGGGGTCGGCGACGAGCAGTACTTC.

The table lists this clonotype with a count of one. The junction shows a germline mismatch at one end, possibly a read error. The gene calls are TRBV7-8 and TRBJ2-1, with no clear D. This CDR3 contains 12 residues. Looked up from germline, CDR1 is SGHVS and CDR2 is FQNEAQ. The DNA of the CDR3 is TGTGCCGGCAGCTTTGCGGAGTTAACCCAGTTCTTC. Translation: CAGSFAELTQFF.

CDR3 bases: TGTGCCATCATAACCGGGGTTGGAAACACCATATATTTT. It yields the protein CAIITGVGNTIYF. J is TRBJ1-3 and V is TRBV10-3, with no clear D. V lost 7 bases to trimming and J lost 3 bases, with 10 bases between them. Germline loops: CDR1 ENHRY, CDR2 SYGVKD. This CDR3 spans 13 amino acids.

The chain links TRBV10-3 to TRBJ2-1, with TRBD2 as a possible D gene (6 bases). The CDR3 spans 14 residues. Trimming left V 3 bases short and J 3 bases short, with 9 bases between. Germline V gene sequence: CDR1 ENHRY, CDR2 SYGVKD. Written as DNA, the CDR3 is TGTGCCATCAGTGATGCGGGACTCTACAATGAGCAGTTCTTC. It yields the protein CAISDAGLYNEQFF.

The DNA for the CDR3 is TGTGCCAGCAGCTTGGCGACTAGAGAGGGGAATGAGCAGTTCTTC. It codes for CASSLATREGNEQFF. The genes are TRBV5-6 and TRBJ2-1, with D maybe TRBD2 (6 bases). The CDR3 sequence is 15 residues long. Looked up from germline, CDR1 is SGHDT and CDR2 is YYEEEE. Trimming shortened V by 0 bases and J by 7 bases, and 14 bases separated the two germline ends.

The chain couples TRBV4-3 to TRBJ2-6; D tentatively fits TRBD1 or TRBD2 (5 bases each). The CDR3 covers 16 residues. V was cut by 0 bases and J by 1 base, with 7 bases left in between. From germline, CDR1 is LGHNA and CDR2 YSLEER. This CDR3 reads CASSQEWGSGANVLTF. The CDR3 DNA reads as TGCGCCAGCAGCCAAGAGTGGGGGTCTGGGGCCAACGTCCTGACTTTC.

The gene calls are TRBV2 and TRBJ2-4; no firm D call. The V gene lost 6 bases and the J gene lost 0 bases, with 15 bases spanning the gap. The length of the CDR3 is 16 residues. Germline V lookup: CDR1 SNHLY, CDR2 FYNNEI. The CDR3 spells CASRIQRLLAKNIQYF. The CDR3 DNA is TGTGCCAGCAGGATACAGAGACTGTTAGCCAAAAACATTCAGTACTTC.

This clonotype turned up a few times. The CDR3 protein is CASSEQGQPYGYTF. DNA for the CDR3: TGTGCCAGCAGTGAGCAGGGACAGCCCTATGGCTACACCTTC. The genes are TRBV6-1 and TRBJ1-2; 7 bases map to TRBD1. J was trimmed by 4 bases and V by 3 bases; bases with no gene match: 5. The CDR3 has 14 amino acids. Germline CDR1 MNHNS, CDR2 SASEGT.

The table lists this clonotype with a few counts. V is TRBV24-1 and J is TRBJ1-2; 7 bases line up with TRBD1. The V and J ends lost 5 bases and 3 bases, in that order; junction bases with no gene match: 8. The CDR3 has 15 amino acids. Germline CDR1 is KGHDR and CDR2 is SFDVKD. This CDR3 is CATSAPGQVHYGYTF. The CDR3 DNA reads as TGTGCCACCAGTGCCCCCGGACAGGTTCACTATGGCTACACCTTC.

The chain recombines TRBV2 with TRBJ2-5; D might be TRBD2 (6 bases). The J call is in doubt because the DNA end fits TRBJ2-7 better. The CDR3 length is 14 residues. Germline CDR1 is SNHLY and CDR2 is FYNNEI. CDR3: CATTPGLISYEQYF. CDR3 coding DNA: TGTGCCACAACCCCGGGACTCATATCCTACGAGCAGTACTTC.

This clonotype was observed a few times. The chain has TRBV20-1 and TRBJ2-7; D perhaps matches TRBD2 (6 bases). V was shortened by 6 bases and J by 2 bases, with 14 bases between the two germline ends. The CDR3 is 13 amino acids. Looked up from germline, CDR1 is DFQATT and CDR2 is SNEGSKA (reference sequence). The CDR3 reads CSAPKRATYEQYF. The CDR3 nucleotides are TGCAGTGCGCCTAAGCGGGCTACCTACGAGCAGTACTTC.

The DNA of the CDR3 is TGTGCCAGCAGTTTTCCCGGACAGGGAGGGTATGAAAAACTGTTTTTT. Translation: CASSFPGQGGYEKLFF. V is TRBV28 and J is TRBJ1-4; 8 bases are shared with TRBD1. The V gene end was trimmed by 3 bases and the J gene end by 6 bases; junction bases not matched to a gene: 9. CDR1 and CDR2 (germline): MDHEN, SYDVKM. CDR3 length: 16 amino acids.

This clonotype was counted a few times. The V and J genes are TRBV29-1 and TRBJ1-1; a possible D gene is TRBD1 (5 bases). Looked up from germline, CDR1 is SQVTM and CDR2 is ANQGSEA. Trimming removed 7 bases at V and 6 bases at J, with 18 bases between. The CDR3 is made up of 13 amino acids. CDR3 residues: CSGLQGNLAEAFF. The CDR3 region has the DNA TGCAGCGGACTCCAGGGTAATCTGGCTGAAGCTTTCTTT.

This clonotype turned up a few times. The chain carries TRBV4-3 and TRBJ2-5; the D gene could be TRBD1 or TRBD2 (6 bases each). Looked up from germline, CDR1 is LGHNA and CDR2 is YSLEER. The CDR3 loop spans 17 amino acids. Trimming stripped 0 bases from V and 0 bases from J, with 14 bases between. This CDR3 reads CASSQDQAGDYQETQYF. CDR3 nucleotide sequence: TGCGCCAGCAGCCAAGATCAAGCAGGGGACTACCAAGAGACCCAGTACTTC.

There are a few counts of this clonotype. The gene calls are TRBV29-1 and TRBJ1-2, with TRBD1 as a possible D gene (5 bases). Germline lookup yields CDR1 SQVTM and CDR2 ANQGSEA. This CDR3 is 13 amino acids long. Trimming pared 6 bases from V and 2 bases from J, leaving 13 bases between. CDR3 loop: CSVERQGNYGYTF. CDR3 nucleotides: TGCAGCGTCGAAAGGCAGGGAAACTATGGCTACACCTTC.

The chain employs TRBV7-2 and TRBJ2-3, with 7 bases fitting TRBD2. The V segment lost 5 bases and the J segment 2 bases; nucleotides outside the gene matches: 7. This CDR3 comprises 15 residues. The germline CDR1 and CDR2 sequences are SGHTA and FQGNSA. Written as DNA, the CDR3 is TGTGCCAGCAGCAGACTTAGCGGGCTCACAGATACGCAGTATTTT. Translated: CASSRLSGLTDTQYF.

This clonotype was observed a handful of times. The V and J genes are TRBV29-1 and TRBJ1-4; 7 bases fit TRBD1. Trimming at V came to 4 bases and at J to 5 bases, leaving 10 bases not matched to a gene. The CDR3 covers 15 residues. Germline assignment: CDR1 SQVTM and CDR2 ANQGSEA. The DNA of the CDR3 is TGCAGCGTTGGGACACCGGGACAGCACAATGAAAAACTGTTTTTT. Residues: CSVGTPGQHNEKLFF.

The V gene is TRBV20-1, the J gene TRBJ2-5, with D possibly matching TRBD2 (6 bases). The DNA end is a closer match to TRBJ2-1, so the J assignment may be wrong. Germline V gene lookup returns CDR1 DFQATT and CDR2 SNEGSKA (reference sequence). The CDR3 is 16 residues long. This CDR3 reads CSARAERLVGYNEQFF. The CDR3 DNA is TGCAGTGCTAGAGCGGAGCGACTAGTAGGGTACAATGAGCAGTTCTTC.

The V gene is TRBV2, the J gene TRBJ2-5; D is ambiguous. Per the germline V gene, CDR1 is SNHLY and CDR2 is FYNNEI. Trimming removed 4 bases at V and 5 bases at J, with 11 bases between. The CDR3 sequence is 13 residues long. CDR3 sequence (DNA): TGTGCCAGCAGTGGTCTAGTCGGGGAGACCCAGTACTTC. It encodes CASSGLVGETQYF.

The rearrangement joins TRBV7-8 to TRBJ2-5; 10 nucleotides align to TRBD2. The V gene's germline CDR1 is SGHVS and CDR2 FQNEAQ. The CDR3 runs to 19 residues. The V gene end was trimmed by 10 bases and the J gene end by 4 bases; junction bases not matched to a gene: 24. The chain's CDR3 is CANKQHRDSEREGRETQYF. The CDR3 DNA sequence: TGTGCCAACAAACAACACCGGGACAGTGAGCGGGAGGGCCGAGAGACCCAGTACTTC.

This clonotype was counted only a few times. V is TRBV20-1 and J is TRBJ2-7, with no clear D. Trimming cost V 6 bases and J 1 base, with 16 bases left between them. The CDR3 totals 14 residues. Germline CDR1 and CDR2: DFQATT and SNEGSKA (reference sequence). The CDR3 sequence is CSAHSGFGSYEQYF. The CDR3 nucleotides read TGCAGTGCCCACTCGGGCTTCGGGTCCTACGAGCAGTACTTC.

This clonotype was counted only a few times. The rearrangement links TRBV18 to TRBJ2-7, with TRBD2 matching 10 bases. Germline CDR1 is KGHSH and CDR2 is LQKENI. Unmatched junction bases numbered 8, after V lost 0 bases and J lost 3 bases. This CDR3 has 17 residues. CDR3 DNA: TGTGCCAGCTCACCACCCTGGGATAGCGGGGGGTTCTACGAGCAGTACTTC. This codes for CASSPPWDSGGFYEQYF.

This clonotype was found a few times. V gene TRBV5-1 combines with J gene TRBJ1-4; a possible D gene is TRBD1 (6 bases). Trimming removed 5 bases at V and 7 bases at J, with 15 bases between. Germline V lookup: CDR1 SGHRS, CDR2 YFSETQ. The CDR3 runs 14 residues. The CDR3: CASRGGGEREKLFF. CDR3 sequence (DNA): TGCGCCAGCAGAGGGGGGGGAGAGCGTGAAAAACTGTTTTTT.